Reported below is one T cell receptor (beta chain). Its target antigen remains unknown. The sample holds no much larger clone one base away, and base qualities are not on file. This sample's treatment or condition label indicates: around 19 received Ad26.COV2.S at low or high dose, single or two shots; a few received placebo; per-sample allocation not given. For vaccine and placebo recipients, the sequenced repertoires came from samples collected on day 63 after the first injection. In Cohort 1b, 25 or so adults aged 18-55 years were enrolled at a single site in Boston, USA, between 29 July and 7 August 2020. Ad26.COV2.S was a replication-incompetent adenovirus type 26 vector expressing a prefusion-stabilized SARS-CoV-2 spike protein from the original Wuhan strain. This record comes from a study of Ad26.COV2.S vaccination and SARS-CoV-2 variants (dated by TCRdb to the early 2020s). Describing the broader study: Donors in the vaccine arm were drawn from COV1001, a multicentre, randomized, double-blind, placebo-controlled phase I-IIa trial testing Ad26.COV2.S in healthy adults. TCRbeta repertoire sequencing served as the tool for gauging how specific and how broad the SARS-CoV-2-reactive T cell receptors were following Ad26.COV2.S vaccination. The TCR-sequenced set comprised approximately 32 samples: approximately 19 Ad26.COV2.S vaccine recipients, 5 placebo recipients and 8 SARS-CoV-2 convalescent individuals. Trial participants were randomized into five groups of five: low-dose or high-dose Ad26.COV2.S given once or twice, or placebo on both occasions. Investigators did not know the trial group allocation while performing experiments and assessing outcomes. Ad26.COV2.S was given intramuscularly at 5x10^10 or 1x10^11 viral particles, as a single shot or as two shots 56 days apart.

General findings and caveats noted by the study authors: It was noted by the authors that total T cell responses may have been underestimated by the TCR breadth and depth analyses. Spike-specific TCR breadth was higher in Ad26.COV2.S recipients than in placebo recipients (P = 0.0014). The study lacked the statistical power to compare responses across vaccine doses or regimens. After vaccination, spike-specific CD8+ and CD4+ T cell responses were reported to show substantial breadth. Comparable non-spike TCR breadth was observed between vaccine and placebo recipients, consistent with only spike being contained in the vaccine.

The immunoSEQ Assay was used to sequence TCRbeta CDR3 regions. After extraction, genomic DNA underwent amplification by bias-controlled multiplex PCR, followed by high-throughput sequencing. Processing in the source paper ran as follows. To quantify the absolute abundance of every unique TCRbeta CDR3 region, sequences were collapsed and filtered. T cell fraction was estimated by normalizing TCRbeta template counts to usable DNA, with usable DNA measured through amplification of reference genes found in all nucleated cells. Repertoire TCRs were annotated as SARS-CoV-2-specific when V gene, CDR3 amino acid sequence and J gene were exactly matched to a known reactive TCR set. The reference SARS-CoV-2 TCR set was derived from MIRA and filtered for enrichment in COVID-19-positive ImmuneCODE repertoires, a step that removed public or cross-reactive TCRs. Using the MIRA antigens, annotated TCRs were further analysed by specific ORF or by position within an ORF. Breadth was defined as the number of annotated unique rearrangements divided by the total number of unique productive rearrangements, and depth was defined as the summed frequency of the annotated unique rearrangements. Two-sided Wilcoxon rank-sum tests were used to compare TCR breadth between groups. TCRdb retrieved this table from immuneACCESS and kept in-frame rearrangements only. Not all clones are present; in checked studies, unresolved V genes account for under half, and no reason is known for the remainder. That table is the source of V, J and clone size, and D and trimming were worked out from the DNA. This sample has about 480,000 clones in its table, and roughly 87% of those were observed once. The ten largest clones represent 9.5% to 15% of the sample.

The source was peripheral blood, collected in a trial of Ad26.COV2.S vaccine versus placebo. This sequence was found in a person aged 18-60 years who received the Ad26.COV2.S COVID-19 vaccine or a placebo.

This receptor has the CDR3 CASSGPTGSSGNTIYF. The DNA reads TGTGCCAGCAGTGGCCCGACAGGGTCGTCTGGAAACACCATATATTTT. The rearranged chain carries TRBV28 and TRBJ1-3, with 7 central nucleotides matching TRBD1. Trimming accounts for 5 bases at V and 1 base at J, while the number of junction bases matched to no gene is 8. Reading from cysteine to phenylalanine, the CDR3 counts 16 amino acids. The kept DNA is CDR3 alone, 48 bases in frame from the first base. Via the germline V gene, CDR1 is MDHEN and CDR2 SYDVKM.